A single sample gave rise to the 11 T cell receptor beta chains below, sequenced in a study of graft-versus-host responses after intestinal transplantation. Plating combined 200,000 CFSE-labeled responder cells with 200,000 irradiated, violet-dye-labeled stimulator cells. Sequencing used immunoSEQ multiplex PCR; TCRdb keeps in-frame clones, though not all of them. The table shows roughly 16,000 clones, with around two fifths occurring only once. Here the sequenced sample was alloreactive CD8+ T cells from a mixed lymphocyte reaction culture, taken before intestinal transplant. Sample subset: CFSE-low proliferating T cells sorted from roughly 6-day pre-transplant mixed lymphocyte reaction (GvH or HvG direction). These receptors all come from a human patient who received an intestinal transplant.

This clone was seen a few times. The CDR3 DNA follows: TGTGCCAGCAGTTACGCACAGGGGGCGGCCGAGCAGTACTTC. Translated: CASSYAQGAAEQYF. The chain recombines TRBV6-5 with TRBJ2-7, with 9 bases lining up with TRBD1. The germline V gene encodes CDR1 MNHEY and CDR2 SVGAGI. The trim removed 2 bases at V and 6 bases at J, leaving 5 bases unmatched. The CDR3 spans 14 residues.

This clone showed up just a few times. This chain links TRBV5-1 with TRBJ2-7; 7 nucleotides agree with TRBD1. The germline CDR1 and CDR2 sequences are SGHRS and YFSETQ. V was clipped by 0 bases and J by 4 bases; unmatched bases: 4. This CDR3 has 14 amino acids. CDR3 coding DNA: TGCGCCAGCAGCTTGGGGTCAGGGGGTTACGAGCAGTACTTC. Its translation: CASSLGSGGYEQYF. The whole variable domain, remainder taken from reference TRBV5-1 and TRBJ2-7, is KAGVTQTPRYLIKTRGQQVTLSCSPISGHRSVSWYQQTPGQGLQFLFEYFSETQRNKGNFPGRFSGRQFSNSRSEMNVSTLELGDSALYLCASSLGSGGYEQYFGPGTRLTVT.

This clone showed up just a few times. This chain connects TRBV6-6 to TRBJ2-3; D is possibly TRBD2 (6 bases). Per the germline V gene, CDR1 is MNHNY and CDR2 is SVGAGI (reference sequence). The CDR3 has 15 amino acids. The germline V and J ends were trimmed by 0 bases and 0 bases, with 7 bases remaining between them. The CDR3 here is CASSYSSGSTDTQYF. CDR3 coding DNA: TGTGCCAGCAGTTACTCTAGCGGAAGCACAGATACGCAGTATTTT.

The chain has TRBV4-2 and TRBJ1-6; no clear D gene. The CDR3 runs to 17 residues. The germline gives CDR1 LGHNA, CDR2 YNFKEQ. V lost 0 bases and J 3 bases, leaving 12 bases between the germline ends. Here the CDR3 reads CASSQDSGRDYNSPLHF. CDR3 coding DNA: TGTGCCAGCAGCCAAGATTCTGGCCGAGACTATAATTCACCCCTCCACTTT.

Note on this clone: Just one base apart from a much larger clone, this may be a read error. The chain combines TRBV4-2 with TRBJ2-7; either TRBD1 or TRBD2 may supply D (6 bases each). CDR1 is LGHNA and CDR2 is YNFKEQ in the germline V gene. Deletions cut 2 bases from V and 7 bases from J, with 18 bases between. This CDR3 comprises 15 residues. CDR3 region: CASSQRQEGGWEQYF. The CDR3 bases are TGTGCCAGCAGCCAACGACAGGAGGGGGGTTGGGAGCAGTACTTC.

This sequence joins TRBV10-3 and TRBJ1-2; D call uncertain. This CDR3 has 15 amino acids. Trimming removed 4 bases at V and 7 bases at J, with 19 bases between. The germline CDR1 and CDR2 sequences are ENHRY and SYGVKD. CDR3 DNA sequence: TGTGCCATCAGTGGACCAGGCAAACGGGCCTTTGGCTACACCTTC. Residues: CAISGPGKRAFGYTF.

This clone was seen only a few times. CDR3 in amino acids: CSVVEGYYGYTF. DNA of the CDR3: TGCAGCGTTGTTGAGGGGTACTATGGCTACACCTTC. The gene calls are TRBV29-1 and TRBJ1-2, with a weak D call TRBD1 (5 bases). In germline, CDR1 is SQVTM, CDR2 ANQGSEA. The CDR3 is made up of 12 amino acids. Trimming shortened V by 4 bases and J by 3 bases, and 9 bases separated the two germline ends.

This rearrangement joins TRBV28 to TRBJ2-1; D perhaps matches TRBD2 (6 bases). Germline CDR1 MDHEN, CDR2 SYDVKM. The CDR3 runs to 17 residues. V dropped 3 bases and J dropped 0 bases, with 15 bases sitting between them. The CDR3 bases are TGTGCCAGCAGTTTCCTCCAGGCGGAGGGCTCCTACAATGAGCAGTTCTTC. It translates to CASSFLQAEGSYNEQFF.

This clone is classed as medium-sized. The rearrangement uses TRBV5-1 and TRBJ2-7; D tentatively reads TRBD1 or TRBD2 (5 bases each). CDR1 SGHRS and CDR2 YFSETQ come from the germline V gene. The CDR3 has 14 amino acids. V lost 4 bases and J lost 2, with 13 bases in between. CDR3 in amino acids: CASSLYGAAYEQYF. The CDR3 nucleotides read TGCGCCAGCAGCCTATACGGGGCTGCCTACGAGCAGTACTTC.

This clone occurred a few times. The genes are TRBV27 and TRBJ1-6; 10 bases align to TRBD1. The CDR3 is 17 amino acids. Germline CDR1 reads MNHEY; CDR2 reads SMNVEV (reference sequence). V lost 1 base and J lost 6; bases outside the gene matches: 6. The CDR3 bases are TGTGCCAGCAGTTTATTGGCGACAGGGGGCCCTAATTCACCCCTCCACTTT. Residues: CASSLLATGGPNSPLHF.

The gene calls are TRBV7-6 and TRBJ2-1; 12 positions match TRBD2. The germline CDR1 and CDR2 sequences are SGHVS and FNYEAQ. V was clipped by 5 bases and J by 7 bases; unmatched bases: 9. This CDR3 is 16 amino acids long. The CDR3 DNA is TGTGCCAGCAGCGGACAGACTAGCGGGAGCATTAATGAGCAGTTCTTC. This sequence encodes CASSGQTSGSINEQFF.